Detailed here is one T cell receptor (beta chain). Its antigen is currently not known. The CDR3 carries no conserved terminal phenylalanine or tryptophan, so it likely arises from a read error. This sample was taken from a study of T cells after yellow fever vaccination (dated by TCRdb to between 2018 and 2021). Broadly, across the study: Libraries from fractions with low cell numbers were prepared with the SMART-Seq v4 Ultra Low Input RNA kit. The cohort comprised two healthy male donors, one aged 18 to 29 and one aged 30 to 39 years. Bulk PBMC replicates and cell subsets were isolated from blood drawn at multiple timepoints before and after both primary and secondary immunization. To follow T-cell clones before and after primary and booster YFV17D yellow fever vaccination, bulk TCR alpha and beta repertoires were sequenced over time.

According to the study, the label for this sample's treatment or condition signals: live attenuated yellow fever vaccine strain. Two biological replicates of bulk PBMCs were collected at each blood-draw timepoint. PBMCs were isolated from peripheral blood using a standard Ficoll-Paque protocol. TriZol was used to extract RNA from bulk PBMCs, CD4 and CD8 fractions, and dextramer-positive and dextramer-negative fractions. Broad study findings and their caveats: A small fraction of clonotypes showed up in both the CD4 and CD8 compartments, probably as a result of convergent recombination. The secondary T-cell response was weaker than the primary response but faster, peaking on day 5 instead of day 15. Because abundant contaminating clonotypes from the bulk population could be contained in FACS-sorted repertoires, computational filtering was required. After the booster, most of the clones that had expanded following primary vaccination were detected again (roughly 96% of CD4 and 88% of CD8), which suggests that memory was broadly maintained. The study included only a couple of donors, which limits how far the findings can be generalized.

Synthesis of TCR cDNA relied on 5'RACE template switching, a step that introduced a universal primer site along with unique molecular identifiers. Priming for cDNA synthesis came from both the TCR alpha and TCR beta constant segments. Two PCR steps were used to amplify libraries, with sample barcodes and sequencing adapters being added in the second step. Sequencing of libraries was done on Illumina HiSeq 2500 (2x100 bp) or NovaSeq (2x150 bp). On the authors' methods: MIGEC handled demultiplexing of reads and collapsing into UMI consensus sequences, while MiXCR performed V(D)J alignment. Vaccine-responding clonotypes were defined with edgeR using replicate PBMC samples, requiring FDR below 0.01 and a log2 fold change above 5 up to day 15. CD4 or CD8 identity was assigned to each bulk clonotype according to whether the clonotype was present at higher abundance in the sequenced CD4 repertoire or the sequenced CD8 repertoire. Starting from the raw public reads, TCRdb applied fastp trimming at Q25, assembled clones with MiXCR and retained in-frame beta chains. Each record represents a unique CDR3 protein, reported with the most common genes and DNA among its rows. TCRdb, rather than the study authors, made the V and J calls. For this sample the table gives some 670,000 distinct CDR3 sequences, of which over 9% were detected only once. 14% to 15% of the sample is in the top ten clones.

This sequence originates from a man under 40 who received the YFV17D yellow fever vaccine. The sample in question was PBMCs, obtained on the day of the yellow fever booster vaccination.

The CDR3 region reads CASSPPANEQFY. The bases read TGTGCCAGCAGTCCCCCAGCCAATGAGCAGTTCTAC. The chain uses TRBV27 and TRBJ2-1, with no confidently assigned D gene. The CDR3 length is 12 residues, termini included. Just CDR3 DNA is preserved here, 36 bases in frame from base 1. Sequences MNHEY (CDR1) and SMNVEV (CDR2) are obtained from the germline V gene (reference sequence). The junction carries 8 bases between V and J, which are trimmed by 5 bases and 6 bases respectively.